The sequence of this TCR beta chain was determined in a study of cytomegalovirus exposure and HLA in healthy donors. Overall study context: The roughly 670 first-cohort repertoires shared a platform with the 100 to 150 validation repertoires, as reported in a later analysis. Study-level points and caveats: Most TCR sequences proved rare, with some public TCRs found in many donors. The study designated 150 or so TCR beta chains cytomegalovirus-associated.

About this clone: Its antigen is as yet unknown.

Repertoires were generated with immunoSEQ multiplex PCR, while TCRdb's copy carries only in-frame clones and drops some. The profile shows tens of thousands of clones, approximately 90% of them singletons. The CDR3 is 14 amino acids. V lost 0 bases to trimming and J lost 6 bases, with 11 bases between them. The germline gives CDR1 MNHEY, CDR2 SMNVEV (reference sequence). This sequence originates from a man aged 18 to 29 in good health and CMV-seronegative. The genes are TRBV27 and TRBJ1-1; weak D call: TRBD1 (6 bases). The sample was PBMCs. The CDR3 coding sequence is TGTGCCAGCAGTTTATCTTACACAGGGTCTGAAGCTTTCTTT. This codes for CASSLSYTGSEAFF.